The 18 T cell receptor beta chains below come from one sample, sequenced in a study of beta chain features in type 1 diabetes. What was sequenced were expressed TCRB transcripts, since all of the isolated RNA had been reverse transcribed. The repertoire was sequenced with immunoSEQ multiplex PCR; TCRdb's copy has only in-frame clones and lacks some. This sample carries hundreds of thousands of clones, 17% of them seen once, and the ten largest clones take roughly 0.025%. The sample comprised naive CD4+ T cells from blood. The origin of the receptors is a woman younger than 35 in good health.

CDR3 nucleotide sequence: TGTGCCAGCCAGGGAGGGGGCCACGAGACCCAGTACTTC. Protein sequence: CASQGGGHETQYF. V is TRBV28 and J is TRBJ2-5, with D possibly called TRBD1 or TRBD2 (7 bases each). Germline V lookup: CDR1 MDHEN, CDR2 SYDVKM. The CDR3 has 13 residues. Trimming shortened V by 8 bases and J by 5 bases, and 15 bases separated the two germline ends. Full variable domain (rest looked up from reference TRBV28 and TRBJ2-5): DVKVTQSSRYLVKRTGEKVFLECVQDMDHENMFWYRQDPGLGLRLIYFSYDVKMKEKGDIPEGYSVSREKKERFSLILESASTNQTSMYLCASQGGGHETQYFGPGTRLLVL.

This rearrangement joins TRBV7-2 to TRBJ2-7; 12 bases map to TRBD2. The length of the CDR3 is 20 residues. V lost 0 bases, J lost 4 bases, and 16 bases stayed unmatched. Germline-derived CDR1 and CDR2 are SGHTA and FQGNSA. The CDR3 here is CASSLAATSGRSKGWYEQYF. The CDR3 DNA is TGTGCCAGCAGCTTAGCGGCGACTAGCGGGAGAAGTAAAGGGTGGTACGAGCAGTACTTC.

This clone was found a few times. This chain connects TRBV27 to TRBJ2-7, with TRBD2 matching over 7 bases. Trimming removed 4 bases from V and 4 bases from J; junction bases left unmatched: 10. In germline, CDR1 is MNHEY, CDR2 SMNVEV (reference sequence). CDR3 length: 15 amino acids. The CDR3 reads CASSSESGGGYEQYF. CDR3 sequence (DNA): TGTGCCAGCAGTTCAGAATCGGGAGGAGGTTACGAGCAGTACTTC.

V is TRBV7-3 and J is TRBJ1-1; D not certain. This CDR3 contains 13 residues. The V gene's germline CDR1 is SGHTA and CDR2 FQGTGA. Trimming removed 0 bases from V and 3 bases from J, with 5 bases in between. CDR3 bases: TGTGCCAGCAGCTTAACCAGTCACACTGAAGCTTTCTTT. This sequence encodes CASSLTSHTEAFF.

The chain links TRBV9 to TRBJ1-2; D not certain. The CDR3 totals 12 residues. Germline assignment: CDR1 SGDLS and CDR2 YYNGEE. Trimming left V 3 bases short and J 2 bases short, with 5 bases between. The CDR3 reads CASSAKNYGYTF. The CDR3 coding sequence is TGTGCCAGCAGCGCCAAGAACTATGGCTACACCTTC.

This clone came up a few times. This chain uses TRBV23-1 with TRBJ1-1; D is uncertain. TRBV23-1 is labeled an ORF, and its function is uncertain. V lost 0 bases, J lost 4 bases, and 18 bases lay in between. The CDR3 loop spans 17 amino acids. This CDR3 is CASSQSSIRFPFTEAFF. DNA for the CDR3: TGCGCCAGCAGTCAATCGTCCATTCGATTCCCATTCACTGAAGCTTTCTTT.

J is TRBJ2-1 and V is TRBV6-5, with 7 bases that match TRBD2. J gave up 3 bases and V 2 bases, and 4 bases lay outside the gene matches. Germline V gene data show CDR1 as MNHEY and CDR2 as SVGAGI. The CDR3 is 15 residues long. DNA of the CDR3: TGTGCCAGCAGTTACGGGAGGGAAGACTACAATGAGCAGTTCTTC. Amino acid sequence: CASSYGREDYNEQFF.

This clone was picked up a small number of times. The chain employs TRBV7-2 and TRBJ2-1; 9 bases fit TRBD2. There are 15 residues in the CDR3. Losses at the gene ends were 6 bases for V and 6 bases for J; bases not matched to a gene: 9. Germline values: CDR1 SGHTA, CDR2 FQGNSA. The CDR3 DNA sequence: TGTGCCAGCAGTAGACTAGCGGAACTCGGCAATGAGCAGTTCTTC. Translation gives CASSRLAELGNEQFF.

This clone was seen a few times. This chain joins TRBV4-3 and TRBJ2-5; the D gene is possibly TRBD2 (5 bases). Trimming took off 5 bases at V and 5 bases at J, with 21 bases between the two ends. The CDR3 is made up of 16 amino acids. The germline V gene has CDR1 LGHNA and CDR2 YSLEER. The CDR3 bases are TGCGCCAGCAGCTCAACCGCCAGCCTCGGGATTGAGACCCAGTACTTC. It is translated as CASSSTASLGIETQYF.

The gene calls are TRBV11-2 and TRBJ2-5; maybe TRBD1 (5 bases). Trimming took 1 base from V and 9 from J, leaving 6 bases between them. This CDR3 spans 11 amino acids. From germline, CDR1 is SGHAT and CDR2 FQNNGV. The chain's CDR3 is CASSLVGPQYF. The CDR3 bases are TGTGCCAGCAGCTTAGTGGGGCCCCAGTACTTC.

This sequence joins TRBV2 and TRBJ1-4; the D gene is possibly TRBD1 (5 bases). Germline-derived CDR1 and CDR2 are SNHLY and FYNNEI. The CDR3 length is 16 residues. With 4 bases removed from V and 4 bases from J, the gap between germline ends came to 16 bases. CDR3 amino acids: CASSAARGSRNEKLFF. Written as DNA, the CDR3 is TGTGCCAGCAGTGCCGCCCGGGGCAGCCGTAATGAAAAACTGTTTTTT.

The chain links TRBV19 to TRBJ1-1, with 9 nucleotides matching TRBD1. CDR1 is LNHDA, CDR2 SQIVND, per germline (reference sequence). This CDR3 has 16 residues. The trim removed 1 base at V and 4 bases at J, leaving 7 bases unmatched. The DNA for the CDR3 is TGTGCCAGTAGTATAGCTGGGACAGGGTTGGCCACTGAAGCTTTCTTT. Translated, it gives CASSIAGTGLATEAFF.

This clone turned up a few times. The V gene is TRBV7-3, the J gene TRBJ2-1; D unclear. This CDR3 contains 15 residues. V lost 1 base and J lost 9, with 16 bases in between. Germline V gene data show CDR1 as SGHTA and CDR2 as FQGTGA. The CDR3 sequence is CASSLNHGAVGEQFF. CDR3 bases: TGTGCCAGCAGCTTAAATCACGGTGCGGTTGGTGAGCAGTTCTTC.

The gene calls are TRBV7-9 and TRBJ2-2; 7 bases are a match to TRBD2. The CDR3 loop spans 14 amino acids. Germline V gene lookup returns CDR1 SEHNR and CDR2 FQNEAQ (reference sequence). The trim removed 11 bases at V and 2 bases at J, leaving 8 bases unmatched. Here the CDR3 DNA reads TGTGCCGTAAACCGGGACTATAACACCGGGGAGCTGTTTTTT. This translates into CAVNRDYNTGELFF.

The chain employs TRBV2 and TRBJ2-2, with D perhaps matching TRBD2 (6 bases). Germline V gives CDR1 SNHLY, CDR2 FYNNEI. The CDR3 consists of 16 residues. V dropped 3 bases and J dropped 1 base, with 12 bases sitting between them. DNA for the CDR3: TGTGCCAGCAGTGAGCCGGGACTGGTGAACACCGGGGAGCTGTTTTTT. This translates into CASSEPGLVNTGELFF. The full variable domain, rest sourced from reference TRBV2 and TRBJ2-2, is EPEVTQTPSHQVTQMGQEVILRCVPISNHLYFYWYRQILGQKVEFLVSFYNNEISEKSEIFDDQFSVERPDGSNFTLKIRSTKLEDSAMYFCASSEPGLVNTGELFFGEGSRLTVL.

V is TRBV28 and J is TRBJ2-3, with 10 bases that match TRBD2. This CDR3 region has 16 residues. Looked up from germline, CDR1 is MDHEN and CDR2 is SYDVKM. The trim removed 3 bases at V and 4 bases at J, leaving 7 bases unmatched. CDR3 residues: CASSLSASGSPDTQYF. DNA of the CDR3: TGTGCCAGCAGTTTGTCCGCTAGCGGGAGTCCAGATACGCAGTATTTT.

The J gene is TRBJ2-1, the V gene TRBV18; 13 bases line up with TRBD2. The CDR3 runs to 15 residues. Per germline, CDR1 KGHSH and CDR2 LQKENI. Trimming removed 4 bases from V and 9 bases from J; junction bases left unmatched: 6. CDR3 loop: CASSQGLAGVAEQFF. DNA of the CDR3: TGTGCCAGCTCACAAGGACTAGCGGGAGTAGCTGAGCAGTTCTTC.

The chain links TRBV29-1 to TRBJ1-4; D not resolved. Trimming removed 5 bases from V and 2 bases from J, with 12 bases in between. The germline V gene encodes CDR1 SQVTM and CDR2 ANQGSEA. The CDR3 length is 14 residues. CDR3 region: CSVWESATNEKLFF. For the CDR3, the DNA is TGCAGCGTTTGGGAGTCCGCCACTAATGAAAAACTGTTTTTT.